This T cell receptor beta chain comes out of a study of PD-L1 blockade in urothelial cancer. About the research overall: Timepoints chosen for blood analysis were 3 weeks (second dose) and 6 weeks after treatment start. Peripheral blood specimens exhibited a median yield of about 150,000 T cells.

Synthetic TCR analog templates were added to each PCR reaction. Repertoires were generated with immunoSEQ multiplex PCR, while TCRdb's copy carries only in-frame clones and drops some. The profile shows approximately 63,000 clones, about 81% of them singletons. The time point denotes: pretreatment peripheral blood. Sequences were derived from PBMCs, sampled around atezolizumab (anti-PD-L1) treatment. This clonotype originated in a man in his 70s with urothelial cancer.

The CDR3 coding sequence is TGTGCCAGCAGCCAAGGGACAGGGGGCCGTAACGAGCAGTACTTC. It is translated as CASSQGTGGRNEQYF. The chain joins TRBV14 to TRBJ2-7; 11 bases map to TRBD1. The CDR3 has 15 residues. The V and J ends lost 1 base and 5 bases, in that order; junction bases with no gene match: 4. Germline assignment: CDR1 SGHDN and CDR2 FVKESK.